The 24 T cell receptor beta chains below come from one sample, sequenced in a study of post-analysis software for immune sequencing data. Study conclusions and caveats: Elevated frequency relative to controls characterized four or five TRBV segments in patients, TRBV5-6, TRBV5-1 and TRBV20-1 among them.

TCR beta libraries were prepared from cDNA with unique molecular identifiers. TCRdb re-called the PCR reads through MiXCR, storing one row per CDR3 protein. The sample holds a few hundred thousand distinct CDR3 sequences, around 33% seen once. These receptors' antigens are unknown. Sequences were obtained from blood. The source of these receptors is a girl under 18 with multiple sclerosis.

This chain uses TRBV5-1 with TRBJ1-5; D gene ambiguous. The CDR3 runs 16 residues. V lost 0 bases and J lost 0, with 10 bases in between. Germline CDR1 SGHRS, CDR2 YFSETQ. DNA for the CDR3: TGCGCCAGCAGCTTGGAGGATCGTTATAGCAATCAGCCCCAGCATTTT. It encodes CASSLEDRYSNQPQHF.

The CDR3 coding sequence is TGTGCCAGCTCCTCCGACCAGAACACTGAAGCTTTCTTT. Its translation: CASSSDQNTEAFF. The chain uses TRBV18 and TRBJ1-1; D is ambiguous. The CDR3 contains 13 residues. From germline, CDR1 is KGHSH and CDR2 LQKENI. Trimming took 6 bases from V and 1 from J, leaving 9 bases between them.

In its sample, this clonotype was seen a few times. The CDR3 sequence: CASSVKGILRNQPQHF. DNA for the CDR3: TGTGCCAGCAGTGTAAAGGGGATCTTAAGGAATCAGCCCCAGCATTTT. The chain employs TRBV28 and TRBJ1-5; perhaps TRBD1 as D (5 bases). The germline CDR1 and CDR2 sequences are MDHEN and SYDVKM. This CDR3 is built from 16 residues. V shed 5 bases and J shed 4 bases, with 18 bases lying between them.

The table lists this clonotype with a few counts. The genes are TRBV27 and TRBJ1-5; D might be TRBD1 (5 bases). Trimming removed 6 bases from V and 9 bases from J, with 15 bases in between. This CDR3 spans 13 amino acids. The germline V gene has CDR1 MNHEY and CDR2 SMNVEV (reference sequence). CDR3 amino acids: CASSPGLYSPQHF. The CDR3 region has the DNA TGTGCCAGCAGCCCGGGACTGTATTCGCCCCAGCATTTT.

In its sample, this clonotype was seen a few times. The CDR3 protein is CASSTYGGLYEQYF. CDR3 coding DNA: TGTGCCAGCAGTACCTACGGGGGGCTCTACGAGCAGTACTTC. V usage is TRBV27 and J usage is TRBJ2-7; D possibly corresponds to TRBD2 (7 bases). The CDR3 extends over 14 amino acids. Germline-derived CDR1 and CDR2 are MNHEY and SMNVEV (reference sequence). Trimming took off 5 bases at V and 3 bases at J, with 14 bases between the two ends.

V is TRBV27 and J is TRBJ1-4; D gene uncertain. Germline CDR1 and CDR2: MNHEY and SMNVEV (reference sequence). The length of the CDR3 is 14 residues. V was trimmed by 0 bases and J by 2 bases, leaving 4 bases between them. The CDR3 reads CASSLSQTNEKLFF. In nucleotides, the CDR3 is TGTGCCAGCAGTTTATCCCAGACTAATGAAAAACTGTTTTTT.

This clonotype was observed a handful of times. This rearrangement joins TRBV7-2 to TRBJ1-2; D is unresolved. This CDR3 has 14 amino acids. Trimming removed 7 bases at V and 4 bases at J, with 16 bases between. The germline gives CDR1 SGHTA, CDR2 FQGNSA. The CDR3 coding sequence is TGTGCCAGCACATCCAGGACTGCCACCTATGGCTACACCTTC. This sequence encodes CASTSRTATYGYTF.

The J gene is TRBJ1-5, the V gene TRBV7-2, with D possibly TRBD1 on 6 matching bases. Germline CDR1 reads SGHTA; CDR2 reads FQGNSA. The CDR3 runs to 15 residues. V was pared by 1 base and J by 5 bases, with 12 bases between. The CDR3 region has the DNA TGTGCCAGCAGCTTAGAGGGGGGGGCGGATCAGCCCCAGCATTTT. Translating it yields CASSLEGGADQPQHF. Complete variable domain (other parts from reference TRBV7-2 and TRBJ1-5): GAGVSQSPSNKVTEKGKDVELRCDPISGHTALYWYRQSLGQGLEFLIYFQGNSAPDKSGLPSDRFSAERTGGSVSTLTIQRTQQEDSAVYLCASSLEGGADQPQHFGDGTRLSIL.

V is TRBV5-1 and J is TRBJ2-5; 9 bases are shared with TRBD1. The DNA end is a closer match to TRBJ2-7, so the J assignment may be wrong. Germline CDR1 is SGHRS and CDR2 is YFSETQ. This CDR3 has 14 residues. CDR3 sequence reads: CASKTGQGSFEQYF. CDR3 DNA: TGCGCCAGCAAGACTGGACAGGGGAGTTTCGAGCAGTACTTC.

The chain carries TRBV18 and TRBJ2-1; a weak D match, TRBD1 (6 bases). Trimming removed 6 bases from V and 0 bases from J, with 15 bases in between. CDR1 and CDR2 (germline): KGHSH, LQKENI. CDR3 length equals 16 residues. The CDR3 loop reads CASSRWDTRSYNEQFF. CDR3 in DNA: TGTGCCAGCTCGCGTTGGGACACCCGCTCCTACAATGAGCAGTTCTTC.

This clonotype was detected a few times. The chain uses TRBV28 and TRBJ2-7; 8 bases map to TRBD1. V lost 5 bases, J lost 7 bases, and 10 bases stayed unmatched. The CDR3 is made up of 14 amino acids. Germline V gene lookup returns CDR1 MDHEN and CDR2 SYDVKM. Here the CDR3 reads CASSPPTGANEQYF. The CDR3 DNA reads as TGTGCCAGCAGTCCCCCGACAGGGGCGAATGAGCAGTACTTC.

The chain links TRBV4-3 to TRBJ2-3; D not resolved. The CDR3 consists of 13 residues. Looked up from germline, CDR1 is LGHNA and CDR2 is YSLEER. Trimming removed 0 bases at V and 4 bases at J, with 5 bases between. This CDR3 reads CASSQDFPDTQYF. In DNA form, the CDR3 reads TGCGCCAGCAGCCAAGATTTCCCAGATACGCAGTATTTT.

Only one count was recorded for this clonotype. It may be a read error: a sequence one base away is much more abundant. DNA of the CDR3: TGTGCCAGCAGTCCCCCTTTCGGGACAGTGGGCAACGAGCAGTTCTTC. This gives the protein CASSPPFGTVGNEQFF. The genes are TRBV12-3 or TRBV12-4 and TRBJ2-1; 7 bases line up with TRBD1. Unmatched junction bases numbered 17, after V lost 5 bases and J lost 10 bases. The CDR3 loop spans 16 amino acids.

The V gene is TRBV28, the J gene TRBJ1-2; D uncertain. This CDR3 comprises 13 residues. CDR1 MDHEN and CDR2 SYDVKM come from the germline V gene. Trimming cost V 5 bases and J 5 bases, with 12 bases left between them. CDR3 sequence (DNA): TGTGCCAGCAGTAGCCACGGAGGGTATGGCTACACCTTC. Its translation: CASSSHGGYGYTF.

The CDR3 is CASSPPGTGAREQYF. In DNA, the CDR3 is TGTGCCAGCAGTCCGCCGGGGACAGGGGCGCGCGAGCAGTACTTC. This chain connects TRBV6-2 or TRBV6-3 to TRBJ2-7; TRBD1 agrees at 10 bases. Per the germline V gene, CDR1 is MNHEY and CDR2 is SVGEGT. With V trimmed by 5 bases and J by 6 bases, 10 bases remained unmatched. The CDR3 totals 15 residues.

V usage is TRBV6-1 and J usage is TRBJ2-3; TRBD1 aligns across 7 bases. With 7 bases clipped from V and 1 base from J, the junction kept 11 bases outside the gene matches. Germline V gene data show CDR1 as MNHNS and CDR2 as SASEGT. The CDR3 contains 16 residues. CDR3 residues: CASINAPGQRTDTQYF. In DNA, the CDR3 is TGTGCCAGCATCAACGCCCCGGGACAGCGCACAGATACGCAGTATTTT.

This CDR3 is CASSRQRGYNEQFF. CDR3 bases: TGTGCCAGCAGCAGACAGCGGGGCTACAATGAGCAGTTCTTC. The chain links TRBV7-9 to TRBJ2-1; 7 bases line up with TRBD2. CDR1 is SEHNR, CDR2 FQNEAQ, per germline (reference sequence). V lost 5 bases and J lost 3; bases outside the gene matches: 4. The CDR3 runs to 14 residues.

The gene calls are TRBV7-2 and TRBJ1-1, with D perhaps matching TRBD1 (5 bases). Trimming shortened V by 7 bases and J by 5 bases, and 20 bases separated the two germline ends. The CDR3 totals 15 residues. CDR1 and CDR2 from the germline V gene are SGHTA and FQGNSA. CDR3 DNA: TGTGCCAGCACCGTTTCGGTCGGCAGGGCGACTGAAGCTTTCTTT. As protein: CASTVSVGRATEAFF. Looking up the rest from reference TRBV7-2 and TRBJ1-1 gives the full variable domain: GAGVSQSPSNKVTEKGKDVELRCDPISGHTALYWYRQSLGQGLEFLIYFQGNSAPDKSGLPSDRFSAERTGGSVSTLTIQRTQQEDSAVYLCASTVSVGRATEAFFGQGTRLTVV.

This clonotype was observed a handful of times. The chain couples TRBV29-1 to TRBJ2-7; maybe TRBD2 (6 bases). This CDR3 contains 11 residues. V shed 7 bases and J shed 3 bases, with 10 bases lying between them. Germline V gives CDR1 SQVTM, CDR2 ANQGSEA. CDR3 sequence reads: CSALEGYEQYF. As DNA, the CDR3 is TGCAGCGCCCTGGAGGGCTACGAGCAGTACTTC.

There are a few counts of this clonotype. The J gene is TRBJ2-7, the V gene TRBV12-3 or TRBV12-4; D call uncertain. The CDR3 runs 13 residues. V was pared by 0 bases and J by 5 bases, with 8 bases between. CDR3 DNA sequence: TGTGCCAGCAGTTTAGCCGAAGGACACGAGCAGTACTTC. Translation: CASSLAEGHEQYF.

A few counts support this clonotype. One junction end does not reproduce the germline sequence, and a read error may be involved. V and J are TRBV18 and TRBJ2-7; 10 nucleotides agree with TRBD1. TRBJ2-5 explains the end of the DNA better; the J call may be wrong. Germline loops: CDR1 KGHSH, CDR2 LQKENI. CDR3 size: 14 residues. CDR3 DNA sequence: TGTGCCAGCTCACGACAGGGGGCCCAAGGGACCCAGTACTTC. This translates into CASSRQGAQGTQYF.

The V call is TRBV10-3, the J call TRBJ1-4; 12 bases align to TRBD1. The germline V gene encodes CDR1 ENHRY and CDR2 SYGVKD. With V trimmed by 0 bases and J by 7 bases, 6 bases remained unmatched. CDR3 length equals 17 residues. The CDR3 DNA sequence: TGTGCCATCAGTGAGTCTGCCGGGACAGGGGGCTTTGAAAAACTGTTTTTT. It encodes CAISESAGTGGFEKLFF.

This chain uses TRBV5-1 with TRBJ2-1, with D perhaps matching TRBD2 (6 bases). This CDR3 spans 14 amino acids. The V gene lost 7 bases and the J gene lost 10 bases, with 21 bases spanning the gap. The germline V gene encodes CDR1 SGHRS and CDR2 YFSETQ. CDR3 bases: TGCGCCAGCGCGCCTCCATCGGGAGATAACGAGCAGTTCTTC. Protein: CASAPPSGDNEQFF.

This clonotype was counted a few times. This chain uses TRBV15 with TRBJ2-7, with a possible D match to TRBD1 (6 bases). The germline V gene has CDR1 LNHNV and CDR2 YYDKDF (reference sequence). Trimming removed 3 bases at V and 3 bases at J, with 9 bases between. The CDR3 has 13 amino acids. CDR3 amino acids: CATSSQDSYEQYF. CDR3 nucleotides: TGTGCCACCAGCAGTCAGGACAGCTACGAGCAGTACTTC.